This is a list of T cell receptor beta chains from one sample in a study of blood T cell repertoires in COVID-19. Repertoires were generated with immunoSEQ multiplex PCR, while TCRdb's copy carries only in-frame clones and drops some. The sample holds under 300,000 clones; over 80% are singletons and the top ten take around 6.5%. Sequenced: peripheral blood. Receptors originate from an older woman with active or convalescent COVID-19. Each CDR3 is given with its conserved first and last residue. The D gene is left open where the match is weak. Size is stated for part of the rows, as once, few or many counts, or as a class when the clone is expanded.

J gene: TRBJ2-5; D gene: -; V gene: TRBV7-9; clone size: -; CDR3 length: 15; CDR3 DNA: TGTGCCAGCAGCTTAGGGGCAGGGTTCAAAGAGACCCAGTACTTC; CDR3 protein: CASSLGAGFKETQYF
J gene: TRBJ2-1; D gene: TRBD2; V gene: TRBV5-1; clone size: -; CDR3 length: 17; CDR3 DNA: TGCGCCAGCAGCTTGCTCATACCAGCGGGGGGCGGGAATGAGCAGTTCTTC; CDR3 protein: CASSLLIPAGGGNEQFF
J gene: TRBJ1-5; D gene: TRBD1; V gene: TRBV6-5; clone size: -; CDR3 length: 13; CDR3 DNA: TGTGCCAGCAGGCCGACAGGGCATCAGCCCCAGCATTTT; CDR3 protein: CASRPTGHQPQHF
J gene: TRBJ1-4; D gene: TRBD1; V gene: TRBV5-1; clone size: -; CDR3 length: 16; CDR3 DNA: TGCGCCAGCAGCTTGGGAGTACAGGGGAATAATGAAAAACTGTTTTTT; CDR3 protein: CASSLGVQGNNEKLFF
J gene: TRBJ2-7; D gene: -; V gene: TRBV6-1; clone size: -; CDR3 length: 16; CDR3 DNA: TGTGCCAGCAGTGAAGCGCAGGGTATAACCTCCTACGAGCAGTACTTC; CDR3 protein: CASSEAQGITSYEQYF
J gene: TRBJ1-1; D gene: TRBD1; V gene: TRBV7-9; clone size: few; CDR3 length: 16; CDR3 DNA: TGTGCCAGCAGCTTAGGGGCCGGGACAGCTGACACTGAAGCTTTCTTT; CDR3 protein: CASSLGAGTADTEAFF
J gene: TRBJ2-5; D gene: TRBD2; V gene: TRBV5-1; clone size: -; CDR3 length: 17; CDR3 DNA: TGCGCCAGCAGCTTGGGTCCTAGCGGGAGGGCCGGAGAGACCCAGTACTTC; CDR3 protein: CASSLGPSGRAGETQYF
J gene: TRBJ2-1; D gene: TRBD2; V gene: TRBV6-2/TRBV6-3; clone size: -; CDR3 length: 17; CDR3 DNA: TGTGCCAGCAGTTACGGAGGTGGGACTAGCGGGAGAGACGAGCAGTTCTTC; CDR3 protein: CASSYGGGTSGRDEQFF
J gene: TRBJ2-7; D gene: TRBD1; V gene: TRBV5-4; clone size: few; CDR3 length: 15; CDR3 DNA: TGTGCCAGCAGCCCTCGGACAGGTTCCACCTACGAGCAGTACTTC; CDR3 protein: CASSPRTGSTYEQYF
J gene: TRBJ1-1; D gene: -; V gene: TRBV3-1/TRBV3-2; clone size: -; CDR3 length: 15; CDR3 DNA: TGTGCCAGCAGCCCCGAGAGGGGGAACGTAGCTGAAGCTTTCTTT; CDR3 protein: CASSPERGNVAEAFF
J gene: TRBJ1-1; D gene: TRBD1; V gene: TRBV5-8; clone size: -; CDR3 length: 16; CDR3 DNA: TGTGCCAGCAGCCTGCCCGGACAGGGGATCAACACTGAAGCTTTCTTT; CDR3 protein: CASSLPGQGINTEAFF
J gene: TRBJ2-3; D gene: -; V gene: TRBV28; clone size: -; CDR3 length: 14; CDR3 DNA: TGTGCCAGCAGTTCCCTTCTTAGCACAGATACGCAGTATTTT; CDR3 protein: CASSSLLSTDTQYF
J gene: TRBJ2-1; D gene: -; V gene: TRBV5-1; clone size: -; CDR3 length: 16; CDR3 DNA: TGCGCCAGCAGCCCAACCTCAGGGGCCACCCTTTACGAGCAGTTCTTC; CDR3 protein: CASSPTSGATLYEQFF
J gene: TRBJ2-5; D gene: TRBD1; V gene: TRBV28; clone size: -; CDR3 length: 14; CDR3 DNA: TGTGCCAGCAGCCCGGACAGGGTCCAAGAGACCCAGTACTTC; CDR3 protein: CASSPDRVQETQYF
J gene: TRBJ2-1; D gene: TRBD1; V gene: TRBV19; clone size: -; CDR3 length: 15; CDR3 DNA: TGTGCCAGTAGTATTCAGGGGGCTTTCTACAATGAGCAGTTCTTC; CDR3 protein: CASSIQGAFYNEQFF
J gene: TRBJ2-2; D gene: TRBD2; V gene: TRBV5-1; clone size: -; CDR3 length: 21; CDR3 DNA: TGCGCCAGCAGCCGACTACCGGGACTAGCGGGGGGAGGGACCAACACCGGGGAGCTGTTTTTT; CDR3 protein: CASSRLPGLAGGGTNTGELFF
J gene: TRBJ1-6; D gene: TRBD1; V gene: TRBV10-2; clone size: -; CDR3 length: 14; CDR3 DNA: TGCGCCAGCAGTCGGGACAGGGATAATTCACCCCTCCACTTT; CDR3 protein: CASSRDRDNSPLHF
J gene: TRBJ1-1; D gene: -; V gene: TRBV19; clone size: -; CDR3 length: 16; CDR3 DNA: TGTGCCAGTAGTATTTCGACAACAACCTTGAACACTGAAGCTTTCTTT; CDR3 protein: CASSISTTTLNTEAFF
J gene: TRBJ2-1; D gene: TRBD2; V gene: TRBV6-5; clone size: once; CDR3 length: 16; CDR3 DNA: TGTGCCAGCAGTTACTCGGGCGGGAGGTCCTCCAATGAGCAGTTCTTC; CDR3 protein: CASSYSGGRSSNEQFF
J gene: TRBJ2-1; D gene: TRBD2; V gene: TRBV11-2; clone size: -; CDR3 length: 15; CDR3 DNA: TGTGCCAGCAGCTTTTCCGGGAGGGCGGGCGATGAGCAGTTCTTC; CDR3 protein: CASSFSGRAGDEQFF
J gene: TRBJ2-2; D gene: -; V gene: TRBV19; clone size: -; CDR3 length: 12; CDR3 DNA: TGTGCCAGTAGTACTAGCATCGGGGAGCTGTTTTTT; CDR3 protein: CASSTSIGELFF
J gene: TRBJ2-5; D gene: -; V gene: TRBV11-3; clone size: -; CDR3 length: 14; CDR3 DNA: TGTGCCAGCAGCTTAAAGGGGCAGTGGGAGACCCAGTACTTC; CDR3 protein: CASSLKGQWETQYF
J gene: TRBJ1-2; D gene: -; V gene: TRBV14; clone size: few; CDR3 length: 15; CDR3 DNA: TGTGCCAGCAGCCAAGTTGGGGGCAGCTCCATAGGCTACACCTTC; CDR3 protein: CASSQVGGSSIGYTF
J gene: TRBJ2-3; D gene: -; V gene: TRBV11-2; clone size: once; CDR3 length: 15; CDR3 DNA: TGTGCCAGCAGCTTGGTGGGGGGAGGCTCAGATACGCAGTATTTT; CDR3 protein: CASSLVGGGSDTQYF
J gene: TRBJ2-2; D gene: -; V gene: TRBV10-1; clone size: -; CDR3 length: 14; CDR3 DNA: TGCGCCAGCAGTGTAACCAGGGGAACCGGGGAGCTGTTTTTT; CDR3 protein: CASSVTRGTGELFF
J gene: TRBJ2-1; D gene: TRBD1; V gene: TRBV28; clone size: -; CDR3 length: 13; CDR3 DNA: TGTGCCAGCAGCATGGGACAGAGCAATGAGCAGTTCTTC; CDR3 protein: CASSMGQSNEQFF
J gene: TRBJ2-1; D gene: -; V gene: TRBV13; clone size: many; CDR3 length: 16; CDR3 DNA: TGTGCCAGCAGCCCTTGGGGGGAGGACGGGTACAATGAGCAGTTCTTC; CDR3 protein: CASSPWGEDGYNEQFF
J gene: TRBJ1-1; D gene: TRBD1; V gene: TRBV6-1; clone size: -; CDR3 length: 14; CDR3 DNA: TGTGCCAGCAGTGAGGTCAGGGGGGACACTGAAGCTTTCTTT; CDR3 protein: CASSEVRGDTEAFF
J gene: TRBJ2-5; D gene: -; V gene: TRBV3-1/TRBV3-2; clone size: -; CDR3 length: 16; CDR3 DNA: TGTGCCAGCAGCCCAGACCCCGGACTCCGCGGAGAGACCCAGTACTTC; CDR3 protein: CASSPDPGLRGETQYF
J gene: TRBJ2-7; D gene: TRBD2; V gene: TRBV5-1; clone size: -; CDR3 length: 16; CDR3 DNA: TGCGCCAGCAGCTTGGTTAAGCGGGAGAGGACCTACGAGCAGTACTTC; CDR3 protein: CASSLVKRERTYEQYF
J gene: TRBJ2-2; D gene: -; V gene: TRBV7-8; clone size: -; CDR3 length: 21; CDR3 DNA: TGTGCCAGCAGCTTAGTAGTGGTCCTTAGGGGGGCGGGAGTAGGCACCGGGGAGCTGTTTTTT; CDR3 protein: CASSLVVVLRGAGVGTGELFF
J gene: TRBJ2-7; D gene: TRBD2; V gene: TRBV3-1/TRBV3-2; clone size: -; CDR3 length: 17; CDR3 DNA: TGTGCCAGCGCTTCCGTAGGCGGGAGGCCCACCGCCTACGAGCAGTACTTC; CDR3 protein: CASASVGGRPTAYEQYF
J gene: TRBJ1-2; D gene: -; V gene: TRBV5-6; clone size: -; CDR3 length: 14; CDR3 DNA: TGTGCCAGCAGCTCGCCCCCAGGGAACTATGGCTACACCTTC; CDR3 protein: CASSSPPGNYGYTF
J gene: TRBJ2-1; D gene: TRBD2; V gene: TRBV5-1; clone size: once; CDR3 length: 14; CDR3 DNA: TGCGCCAGCACCTTGACTAGCGGGAGCTGGGAGCAGTTCTTC; CDR3 protein: CASTLTSGSWEQFF
J gene: TRBJ2-2; D gene: TRBD1; V gene: TRBV18; clone size: many; CDR3 length: 16; CDR3 DNA: TGTGCCAGCTCACCACAGGGACAGGGGAACACCGGGGAGCTGTTTTTT; CDR3 protein: CASSPQGQGNTGELFF
J gene: TRBJ2-5; D gene: TRBD1; V gene: TRBV3-1/TRBV3-2; clone size: -; CDR3 length: 16; CDR3 DNA: TGTGCCAGCAGCCAAGGGGACAGGGGGGGCTCGGAGACCCAGTACTTC; CDR3 protein: CASSQGDRGGSETQYF
J gene: TRBJ1-1; D gene: -; V gene: TRBV5-1; clone size: -; CDR3 length: 13; CDR3 DNA: TGCGCCAGCAGCTTGAATAGGGAGGTTGAAGCTTTCTTT; CDR3 protein: CASSLNREVEAFF
J gene: TRBJ2-2; D gene: -; V gene: TRBV11-2; clone size: -; CDR3 length: 16; CDR3 DNA: TGTGCCAGCAGCTTAGGTACAGGTGGGAACACCGGGGAGCTGTTTTTT; CDR3 protein: CASSLGTGGNTGELFF
J gene: TRBJ2-1; D gene: TRBD1; V gene: TRBV19; clone size: -; CDR3 length: 15; CDR3 DNA: TGTGCCAGTAGTGAGGGGCAGGGTACAGGGGATGAGCAGTTCTTC; CDR3 protein: CASSEGQGTGDEQFF
J gene: TRBJ2-7; D gene: -; V gene: TRBV3-1/TRBV3-2; clone size: -; CDR3 length: 14; CDR3 DNA: TGTGCCAGCAGCCTCCGACTAGGATCCTACGAGCAGTACTTC; CDR3 protein: CASSLRLGSYEQYF
J gene: TRBJ1-5; D gene: TRBD1; V gene: TRBV28; clone size: -; CDR3 length: 16; CDR3 DNA: TGTGCCAGCAGTTTCTGGGACAGGCCGGGCAATCAGCCCCAGCATTTT; CDR3 protein: CASSFWDRPGNQPQHF
J gene: TRBJ2-7; D gene: TRBD1; V gene: TRBV9; clone size: few; CDR3 length: 13; CDR3 DNA: TGTGCCAGCAGCACTCGGGGACAGAGCGAGCAGTACTTC; CDR3 protein: CASSTRGQSEQYF
J gene: TRBJ2-5; D gene: -; V gene: TRBV11-3; clone size: -; CDR3 length: 13; CDR3 DNA: TGTGCCAGCAGCAATACAGGGATCGAGACCCAGTACTTC; CDR3 protein: CASSNTGIETQYF
J gene: TRBJ1-4; D gene: -; V gene: TRBV18; clone size: -; CDR3 length: 14; CDR3 DNA: TGTGCCAGCTCACCCCGGGTGGAGGATGAAAAACTGTTTTTT; CDR3 protein: CASSPRVEDEKLFF
J gene: TRBJ1-1; D gene: -; V gene: TRBV5-1; clone size: -; CDR3 length: 13; CDR3 DNA: TGCGCCAGCAGCCCGGAGATCAACACTGAAGCTTTCTTT; CDR3 protein: CASSPEINTEAFF
J gene: TRBJ2-3; D gene: -; V gene: TRBV5-6; clone size: -; CDR3 length: 14; CDR3 DNA: TGTGCCAGCAGCTTGGCTAGGGGGACAGATACGCAGTATTTT; CDR3 protein: CASSLARGTDTQYF
J gene: TRBJ2-1; D gene: TRBD1; V gene: TRBV2; clone size: -; CDR3 length: 15; CDR3 DNA: TGTGCCAGCAGCCGGACAGGGGGCGACTACAATGAGCAGTTCTTC; CDR3 protein: CASSRTGGDYNEQFF
J gene: TRBJ2-7; D gene: TRBD2; V gene: TRBV7-8; clone size: -; CDR3 length: 16; CDR3 DNA: TGTGCCAGCAGCTCGGGACTAGCGGGTGAATTTTACGAGCAGTACTTC; CDR3 protein: CASSSGLAGEFYEQYF
J gene: TRBJ2-2; D gene: TRBD1; V gene: TRBV5-1; clone size: -; CDR3 length: 15; CDR3 DNA: TGCGCCAGCAGCCCACGACAGGGCTCGGGCGGGGAGCTGTTTTTT; CDR3 protein: CASSPRQGSGGELFF
J gene: TRBJ2-3; D gene: -; V gene: TRBV21-1; clone size: -; CDR3 length: 14; CDR3 DNA: TGTGCCAAGTCCAAGGGACAGGGCACAGATACGCAGTATTTT; CDR3 protein: CAKSKGQGTDTQYF
J gene: TRBJ2-1; D gene: -; V gene: TRBV18; clone size: -; CDR3 length: 14; CDR3 DNA: TGTGCCAGCTCACCGCTACCCCCATACAATGAGCAGTTCTTC; CDR3 protein: CASSPLPPYNEQFF
J gene: TRBJ1-1; D gene: -; V gene: TRBV13; clone size: -; CDR3 length: 11; CDR3 DNA: TGTGCCAGCAGCCCCGGGGGGGAAGCTTTCTTT; CDR3 protein: CASSPGGEAFF
J gene: TRBJ2-7; D gene: TRBD2; V gene: TRBV5-1; clone size: -; CDR3 length: 14; CDR3 DNA: TGCGCCAGCAGCTTGACAGCGGGAGGTGACGAGCAGTACTTC; CDR3 protein: CASSLTAGGDEQYF
J gene: TRBJ2-5; D gene: TRBD2; V gene: TRBV6-6; clone size: once; CDR3 length: 15; CDR3 DNA: TGTGCCAGCAGTTACTCGGGCGGGGGGCAAGAGACCCAGTACTTC; CDR3 protein: CASSYSGGGQETQYF
J gene: TRBJ2-3; D gene: TRBD2; V gene: TRBV6-5; clone size: -; CDR3 length: 14; CDR3 DNA: TGTGCCAGCAGTACGGGACTAGCGGGGATTACGCAGTATTTT; CDR3 protein: CASSTGLAGITQYF